The T cell receptor beta chain under discussion was sequenced for a study of T-cell reconstitution after alpha-beta-depleted transplantation in children. The germline CDR1 and CDR2 sequences are LNHDA and SQIVND (reference sequence). The V end lost 3 bases, the J end lost 4 bases, and 14 bases lay between the germline ends. CDR3 length: 15 amino acids. As it was prepared, the TCRbeta library received unique molecular identifiers. TCRdb re-called the PCR reads through MiXCR, storing one row per CDR3 protein. This sample has nearly 550,000 distinct CDR3 sequences, with 15% to 20% found just once. The source was PBMCs from the stem cell graft donor, collected from the stem cell graft. The rearrangement uses TRBV19 and TRBJ2-3, with no clear D. This clonotype originated in a human donor who donated a stem cell graft to a child with acute lymphoblastic leukemia. The chain's CDR3 is CASSIQLTRSDTQYF. CDR3 sequence (DNA): TGTGCCAGTAGTATCCAACTTACGAGGTCAGATACGCAGTATTTT.